The 4 T cell receptor beta chains below all came from one sample that was sequenced in a study of spatial heterogeneity in lung cancer. Study results and limitations: The study found that expanded intratumoral alpha and beta TCR counts tracked tumor mutation counts.

As for time point: sample taken at primary tumor resection. What these receptors recognize is not known. TCRdb reprocessed the 5' RACE reads with MiXCR, giving one entry per CDR3 protein. The sample consists of roughly 9,900 distinct CDR3 sequences, around 6% of them appearing once. The sample here was lung tumor tissue, taken at surgery. These receptors were taken from a female donor with early-stage non-small cell lung cancer.

Ten or more counts support this clonotype. CDR3 sequence (DNA): TGTGCCAGCAGCTTAGAAGAAGGGTCCTACGAGCAGTACTTC. It translates to CASSLEEGSYEQYF. The J gene is TRBJ2-7, the V gene TRBV7-6; no firm D call. CDR3 size: 14 residues. The germline gives CDR1 SGHVS, CDR2 FNYEAQ. The V end lost 1 base, the J end lost 1 base, and 8 bases lay between the germline ends. The full variable domain, its missing parts supplied by reference TRBV7-6 and TRBJ2-7, is GAGVSQSPRYKVTKRGQDVALRCDPISGHVSLYWYRQALGQGPEFLTYFNYEAQQDKSGLPNDRFSAERPEGSISTLTIQRTEQRDSAMYRCASSLEEGSYEQYFGPGTRLTVT.

In this sample, this clonotype is medium-sized. The rearrangement joins TRBV20-1 to TRBJ1-6; possible D gene TRBD1, 5 bases. The germline V and J ends were trimmed by 0 bases and 4 bases, with 13 bases remaining between them. The CDR3 is 16 residues long. From germline, CDR1 is DFQATT and CDR2 SNEGSKA (reference sequence). The CDR3 spells CSARDRRGLYNSPLHF. The CDR3 coding sequence is TGCAGTGCTAGAGATCGGAGGGGTCTATATAATTCACCCCTCCACTTT.

This clonotype was seen ten or more times. The V gene is TRBV7-2, the J gene TRBJ1-5; tentative D call: TRBD1 (5 bases). The CDR3 extends over 15 amino acids. Germline CDR1 reads SGHTA; CDR2 reads FQGNSA. The V gene lost 2 bases and the J gene lost 2 bases, with 10 bases spanning the gap. CDR3 amino acids: CASSLNRDGNQPQHF. The CDR3 nucleotides read TGTGCCAGCAGCTTAAACCGGGACGGCAATCAGCCCCAGCATTTT.

This clonotype has at least ten counts. This CDR3 reads CASSVEAYSNQPQHF. CDR3 bases: TGTGCCAGCAGCGTGGAGGCCTATAGCAATCAGCCCCAGCATTTT. The chain combines TRBV9 with TRBJ1-5, with no clear D. The CDR3 contains 15 residues. V shed 2 bases and J shed 0 bases, with 9 bases lying between them. Germline loops: CDR1 SGDLS, CDR2 YYNGEE.